This TCR beta chain was captured in a study of blood T cells in healthy people across ages. Study conclusions and caveats: PBMCs were not sorted, which prevented a conclusive comparison of naive versus antigen-experienced cells.

The table lists this clonotype with a few counts. Its target is unknown. Alongside a J-beta primer mix, a sample-barcoded 5' primer served in a second PCR lasting 7 to 11 cycles. The authors tagged each cDNA molecule using a template-switch adaptor with 12 random nucleotides. In TCRdb, the 5' RACE reads were re-called with MiXCR into one record per CDR3 protein. The sample carries approximately 820,000 distinct CDR3 sequences, around 42% recorded once. The CDR3 is made up of 14 amino acids. V was pared by 5 bases and J by 6 bases, with 11 bases between. The germline CDR1 and CDR2 sequences are SGHTA and FQGNSA. Caucasian individuals from Russia who were healthy and aged about 6 to 90 acted as donors. Per-sample yields of isolated PBMCs were at least 6 million.

The TCR was taken from a man aged 60 to 69 in good health. Specimen: blood. The rearrangement joins TRBV7-2 to TRBJ1-6; D not resolved. The CDR3 DNA is TGTGCCAGCAGCCCCCGTGGAGTTAATTCACCCCTCCACTTT. Amino acid sequence: CASSPRGVNSPLHF.